The clone carrying this T cell receptor beta chain was seen a single time. Its specificity is unknown. This CDR3 is built from 12 residues. Trimming stripped 6 bases from V and 0 bases from J, with 3 bases between. Germline CDR1 reads SEHNR; CDR2 reads FQNEAQ (reference sequence). The data were produced by immunoSEQ multiplex PCR, yet TCRdb's version contains in-frame clones alone and is incomplete. The sample includes approximately 91,000 clones, around 86% seen only once; the top ten take under 0.35%. These data come from a study of OX40 agonist ivuxolimab in advanced cancers. Study-level points and caveats: Clones of CD4+ and CD8+ blood T cells grew by week 6 at doses of 0.1 to 3.0 mg/kg.

Sample: CD4+ or CD8+ T cells sorted from blood, taken in a trial of the OX40 agonist ivuxolimab. The chain joins TRBV7-9 to TRBJ1-3; no firm D call. This receptor was obtained from an adult with an advanced solid tumor such as melanoma, head and neck, liver or kidney cancer. The CDR3 DNA sequence: TGTGCCAGCAGAAGCTCTGGAAACACCATATATTTT. Translated, it gives CASRSSGNTIYF.